A selection of T cell receptor beta chains follows, all from one sample in a study of T cell responses to AZD1222 COVID-19 vaccine. Sequenced by immunoSEQ multiplex PCR; TCRdb stores in-frame clones only, minus some. The sample yields roughly 150,000 clones, 90% seen once. Material: peripheral blood, obtained 28 days after the second AZD1222 dose. The source of these receptors is an adult who received the AZD1222 COVID-19 vaccine. The CDR3 runs from the conserved cysteine through the conserved F or W. Fields, in order: J gene, V gene, clone size, CDR3 protein. Clone size is not always given. Where it is, it says once, few, many or a class for expanded clones.

TRBJ1-2,TRBV6-4,NA,CASSRERVGYGYTF
TRBJ1-5,TRBV7-2,few,CASSSRDSLWEPQHF
TRBJ1-1,TRBV7-3,NA,CASSPLLGGTEAFF
TRBJ1-2,TRBV5-1,NA,CASSLASGSYGYTF
TRBJ2-2,TRBV28,NA,CASSLSGELFF
TRBJ1-6,TRBV6-5,NA,CASSTEGEGNSPLHF
TRBJ1-2,TRBV3-1/TRBV3-2,NA,CASSQFRFGYTF
TRBJ1-1,TRBV18,NA,CASSPLLSRAGNTEAFF
TRBJ2-1,TRBV10-1,NA,CASILDRGREQFF
TRBJ2-5,TRBV15,NA,CATSTHRGLGGETQYF
TRBJ1-3,TRBV5-4,once,CASSLTGDGPGNTIYF
TRBJ1-5,TRBV11-2,NA,CASSLGLWGNQPQHF
TRBJ1-6,TRBV7-9,NA,CASSLEAGSYNSPLHF
TRBJ1-2,TRBV28,NA,CASTDLDRIQSGGYTF
TRBJ1-1,TRBV28,NA,CASSFRLGQGSTEAFF
TRBJ2-7,TRBV30,NA,CAWTLRGYEQYF
TRBJ2-2,TRBV7-9,NA,CASSLYGSNTGELFF
TRBJ1-4,TRBV10-3,NA,CAIRAEPNEKLFF
TRBJ2-2,TRBV24-1,NA,CATSDPGVLTGELFF
TRBJ1-1,TRBV6-2/TRBV6-3,once,CASSPQFGKAFF
TRBJ2-1,TRBV7-2,NA,CASSFVGLAGGVSYNEQFF
TRBJ1-2,TRBV7-9,NA,CASSPQGTSNYGYTF
TRBJ2-3,TRBV7-2,NA,CASSLVRGQDTQYF
TRBJ2-7,TRBV5-6,NA,CASRYGHGYEQYF
TRBJ2-7,TRBV3-1/TRBV3-2,NA,CASSQTGGSYEQYF
TRBJ1-1,TRBV6-5,NA,CASSRLGGDRAEAFF
TRBJ2-2,TRBV18,NA,CASSPSGSSPGTGELFF
TRBJ2-2,TRBV7-9,NA,CASSLLAGGLLGATGELFF
TRBJ2-7,TRBV27,NA,CASSLTQTSGTLRGEQYF
TRBJ2-5,TRBV6-5,NA,CASLSQETQYF
TRBJ2-7,TRBV14,NA,CASSQWGQGDYEQYF
TRBJ2-5,TRBV6-1,NA,CASSEQASGGTETQYF
TRBJ2-3,TRBV7-9,NA,CASSFGWTEGDTQYF
TRBJ1-5,TRBV19,NA,CASSPPRGLGQPQHF
TRBJ1-2,TRBV11-2,NA,CASSLALRGDRVFRGYTF
TRBJ2-7,TRBV7-2,NA,CASSLNPAYEQYF
TRBJ1-4,TRBV18,NA,CASSQGVATNEKLFF
TRBJ1-2,TRBV11-2,few,CASSLLRLGGYTF
TRBJ2-7,TRBV5-7,NA,CAWMSSVSYEQYF
TRBJ1-5,TRBV19,NA,CATRRDREWPQHF
TRBJ2-1,TRBV14,NA,CASSQLAASSYNEQFF
TRBJ2-7,TRBV2,NA,CASRSVALGEGEQYF
TRBJ1-5,TRBV7-2,NA,CASSGSNQPQHF
TRBJ1-3,TRBV2,NA,CASRVDRANTIYF
TRBJ1-3,TRBV5-1,NA,CASSPLGGYGNTIYF
TRBJ2-2,TRBV3-1/TRBV3-2,NA,CASTGERAGSYTGELFF
TRBJ2-6,TRBV28,NA,CASSLGQNSGANVLTF
TRBJ1-1,TRBV28,NA,CASTQAGVGNPEAFF